This T cell receptor (beta chain) is drawn from a study of blood T cell repertoires in COVID-19. Study-level information: Samples came from the United States, Italy and Spain, spanning acute and convalescent COVID-19.

Sequencing was performed with immunoSEQ multiplex PCR; in TCRdb, only in-frame clones are kept and a portion is missing. This table holds fewer than 200,000 clones, around four fifths found once. This CDR3 spans 13 amino acids. From germline, CDR1 is SQVTM and CDR2 ANQGSEA. Trimming took 6 bases from V and 2 from J; bases not matched to a gene: 3. The sequenced material came from PBMCs or T cells enriched from blood (not recorded which). The chain links TRBV29-1 to TRBJ2-1; 8 bases map to TRBD1. The sequence came from a woman in her forties or fifties who had recovered from COVID-19. The CDR3 loop is CSVNRGTYNEQFF. DNA of the CDR3: TGCAGCGTAAACAGGGGGACCTACAATGAGCAGTTCTTC.